These T cell receptor beta chains were read from a single sample in a study of T cell repertoires in cytomegalovirus infection. These TCRs are of unknown antigen specificity. Via MiXCR, TCRdb re-called the reads, giving one row per CDR3 protein. Here the sample spans hundreds of thousands of distinct CDR3 sequences, approximately 32% being singletons. The input for sequencing was cultured PBMCs, taken from culture after CMV antigen stimulation. These TCRs come from a human donor in good health (CMV status not recorded). Some clones in this sample may be carry-over from other donors' samples. The CDR3 runs from the conserved cysteine through the conserved F or W. The D gene is left open where the match is weak. The size field is filled for only some rows; it gives once, few, many or a size class.

clone_size	j_call	v_call	d_call	cdr3_aa	cdr3_nt
few	TRBJ1-6	TRBV2	NA	CASKNRDINNSPLHF	TGTGCCAGCAAAAACCGGGACATAAATAATTCACCCCTCCACTTT
NA	TRBJ2-1	TRBV6-4	TRBD2	CASSDSGTSGRLEQFF	TGTGCCAGCAGTGACTCGGGGACTAGCGGGCGCCTGGAGCAGTTCTTC
NA	TRBJ2-1	TRBV11-2	TRBD2	CASSLEATGGPSYNEQFF	TGTGCCAGCAGCTTAGAGGCCACGGGAGGGCCCTCCTACAATGAGCAGTTCTTC
NA	TRBJ2-2	TRBV2	TRBD1	CASSEWGTGSGELFF	TGTGCCAGCAGTGAATGGGGGACAGGGTCCGGGGAGCTGTTTTTT
NA	TRBJ1-1	TRBV12-3/TRBV12-4	NA	CASSSFMNTEAFF	TGTGCCAGCAGTTCGTTCATGAACACTGAAGCTTTCTTT
once	TRBJ1-1	TRBV4-1	NA	CASSQGTTGRRNTEAFF	TGCGCCAGCAGCCAAGGGACCACAGGGCGCCGGAACACTGAAGCTTTCTTT
NA	TRBJ1-5	TRBV7-2	NA	CASSLSTGSQPQHF	TGTGCCAGCAGCTTATCGACAGGCTCTCAGCCCCAGCATTTT
NA	TRBJ1-6	TRBV4-1	NA	CASSGTGNSPLHF	TGCGCCAGCAGCGGGACGGGGAATTCACCCCTCCACTTT
many	TRBJ1-2	TRBV5-4	TRBD1	CASSFSQGVGGYTF	TGTGCCAGCAGCTTTTCACAGGGGGTTGGCGGCTACACCTTC
NA	TRBJ1-2	TRBV19	TRBD1	CASSKPTGNYGYTF	TGTGCCAGTAGTAAACCGACAGGGAACTATGGCTACACCTTC
once	TRBJ1-3	TRBV10-3	NA	CAISESQVSGNTIYF	TGTGCCATCAGTGAGTCGCAAGTCTCTGGAAACACCATATATTTT